The 13 T cell receptor beta chains presented below share a single source sample, sequenced in a study of CD8+ T cells in alopecia areata. In each case, RNA was isolated and then reverse transcribed into cDNA as the sequencing template. Measured with immunoSEQ multiplex PCR; TCRdb has only the in-frame clones, and not every one. The sample lists roughly 170,000 clones; around three fifths were seen once. This material consisted of CD4+ T cells sorted from blood, taken at week 0. The receptors shown here come from a human donor with alopecia areata.

This clone showed up just a few times. The gene calls are TRBV29-1 and TRBJ2-3, with D maybe TRBD2 (6 bases). The V gene lost 5 bases and the J gene lost 5 bases, with 17 bases spanning the gap. This CDR3 comprises 14 residues. CDR1 and CDR2 (germline): SQVTM, ANQGSEA. The CDR3 sequence: CSVLALRFQDTQYF. CDR3 coding DNA: TGCAGCGTTCTAGCGTTGAGGTTTCAAGATACGCAGTATTTT.

CDR3 region: CASSLGSGDTEAFF. The CDR3 DNA reads TGTGCCAGCAGCTTGGGGTCAGGGGACACTGAAGCTTTCTTT. The chain has TRBV5-4 and TRBJ1-1; D might be TRBD1 (6 bases). Germline V gene data show CDR1 as SGHNT and CDR2 as YYREEE (reference sequence). V shed 0 bases and J shed 3 bases, with 9 bases lying between them. This CDR3 region has 14 residues.

This chain connects TRBV28 to TRBJ1-6; TRBD1 agrees at 7 bases. V shed 4 bases and J 7 bases; nucleotides not matched to a gene: 10. There are 16 residues in the CDR3. The V gene's germline CDR1 is MDHEN and CDR2 SYDVKM. CDR3 coding DNA: TGTGCCAGCAGTTCGCCCCCGGGACAGCAGAATTCACCCCTCCACTTT. This sequence encodes CASSSPPGQQNSPLHF. The full variable domain, its missing parts supplied by reference TRBV28 and TRBJ1-6, is DVKVTQSSRYLVKRTGEKVFLECVQDMDHENMFWYRQDPGLGLRLIYFSYDVKMKEKGDIPEGYSVSREKKERFSLILESASTNQTSMYLCASSSPPGQQNSPLHFGNGTRLTVT.

This clone came up once. CDR3 DNA sequence: TGTGCCAGCAGTGTTGGGTCTGGGGCCAACGTCCTGACTTTC. Protein product: CASSVGSGANVLTF. J is TRBJ2-6 and V is TRBV25-1; D ambiguous. The V end was cut by 4 bases, the J end by 1 base, with 5 bases between. The CDR3 runs 14 residues. Per germline, CDR1 MGHDK and CDR2 SYGVNS.

This clone has just a few counts. The V gene is TRBV4-2, the J gene TRBJ2-6; 8 bases align to TRBD1. The CDR3 spans 19 residues. V shed 0 bases, J shed 1 base, and the junction held 8 bases outside the gene matches. Per germline, CDR1 LGHNA and CDR2 YNFKEQ. This CDR3 reads CASSQDAGGAVSGANVLTF. The CDR3 DNA sequence: TGTGCCAGCAGCCAAGATGCAGGGGGCGCTGTATCTGGGGCCAACGTCCTGACTTTC.

The rearrangement joins TRBV30 to TRBJ1-5; tentative D call: TRBD1 (5 bases). CDR1 is GTSNPN and CDR2 is SVGIG in the germline V gene (reference sequence). CDR3 length: 14 amino acids. V lost 2 bases, J lost 7 bases, and 15 bases lay in between. The DNA of the CDR3 is TGTGCCTGGAGTACTCCGGGGGGTTTGCAGCCCCAGCATTTT. Its protein is CAWSTPGGLQPQHF. Drawing the rest from reference TRBV30 and TRBJ1-5, the complete variable domain is SQTIHQWPATLVQPVGSPLSLECTVEGTSNPNLYWYRQAAGRGLQLLFYSVGIGQISSEVPQNLSASRPQDRQFILSSKKLLLSDSGFYLCAWSTPGGLQPQHFGDGTRLSIL.

The CDR3 protein is CAWSADSGEQYF. The CDR3, as DNA: TGTGCCTGGAGTGCGGATTCGGGGGAGCAGTACTTC. This chain connects TRBV30 to TRBJ2-7; possibly TRBD2 for D (5 bases). CDR1 GTSNPN and CDR2 SVGIG come from the germline V gene (reference sequence). The CDR3 has 12 amino acids. V was trimmed by 1 base and J by 7 bases, leaving 11 bases between them.

V gene TRBV27 combines with J gene TRBJ1-2; D perhaps matches TRBD1 (5 bases). Deletions cut 4 bases from V and 0 bases from J, with 12 bases between. The length of the CDR3 is 15 residues. Germline V gives CDR1 MNHEY, CDR2 SMNVEV (reference sequence). In DNA form, the CDR3 reads TGTGCCAGCAGTTCCCCGGGACCGGCTAACTATGGCTACACCTTC. As protein: CASSSPGPANYGYTF.

This clone was seen more than once but under ten times. The genes are TRBV30 and TRBJ2-2; D gene ambiguous. CDR3 length equals 13 residues. V gave up 1 base and J gave up 2 bases, with 5 bases separating them. Germline loops: CDR1 GTSNPN, CDR2 SVGIG (reference sequence). Here the CDR3 DNA reads TGTGCCTGGAGTGGATTCAACACCGGGGAGCTGTTTTTT. This gives the protein CAWSGFNTGELFF. Using reference TRBV30 and TRBJ2-2 for the parts outside the CDR3, the full variable domain is SQTIHQWPATLVQPVGSPLSLECTVEGTSNPNLYWYRQAAGRGLQLLFYSVGIGQISSEVPQNLSASRPQDRQFILSSKKLLLSDSGFYLCAWSGFNTGELFFGEGSRLTVL.

This sequence joins TRBV4-2 and TRBJ2-7, with D possibly being TRBD1 or TRBD2 (7 bases each). Trimming cost V 0 bases and J 4 bases, with 19 bases left between them. The CDR3 loop spans 17 amino acids. Germline CDR1 and CDR2: LGHNA and YNFKEQ. The CDR3 DNA follows: TGTGCCAGCAGCCAAGAGGTTGGGGGAGGGGGCTCGTACGAGCAGTACTTC. It is translated as CASSQEVGGGGSYEQYF.

The rearrangement uses TRBV6-1 and TRBJ2-1, with 9 bases lining up with TRBD1. V lost 4 bases, J lost 1 base, and 5 bases stayed unmatched. Germline V gene data show CDR1 as MNHNS and CDR2 as SASEGT. The CDR3 is 16 amino acids. This chain's CDR3 is CASSGTTGGSYNEQFF. The CDR3 DNA reads as TGTGCCAGCAGTGGAACGACAGGGGGTTCCTACAATGAGCAGTTCTTC.

This chain links TRBV6-5 with TRBJ1-2, with D uncertain. The CDR3 has 12 amino acids. V dropped 7 bases and J dropped 4 bases, with 10 bases sitting between them. Germline V gene sequence: CDR1 MNHEY, CDR2 SVGAGI. DNA for the CDR3: TGTGCCAGCACTCATCCGGCCTATGGCTACACCTTC. Its translation is CASTHPAYGYTF.

V is TRBV12-5 and J is TRBJ1-4; the match to TRBD1 covers 7 bases. Looked up from germline, CDR1 is LGHNT and CDR2 is FRNRAP. V shed 4 bases, J shed 8 bases, and the junction held 10 bases outside the gene matches. The CDR3 spans 15 residues. DNA of the CDR3: TGTGCTAGTGGTTCAGGTGACAGGGTAGGGGAAAAACTGTTTTTT. Amino acid sequence: CASGSGDRVGEKLFF.